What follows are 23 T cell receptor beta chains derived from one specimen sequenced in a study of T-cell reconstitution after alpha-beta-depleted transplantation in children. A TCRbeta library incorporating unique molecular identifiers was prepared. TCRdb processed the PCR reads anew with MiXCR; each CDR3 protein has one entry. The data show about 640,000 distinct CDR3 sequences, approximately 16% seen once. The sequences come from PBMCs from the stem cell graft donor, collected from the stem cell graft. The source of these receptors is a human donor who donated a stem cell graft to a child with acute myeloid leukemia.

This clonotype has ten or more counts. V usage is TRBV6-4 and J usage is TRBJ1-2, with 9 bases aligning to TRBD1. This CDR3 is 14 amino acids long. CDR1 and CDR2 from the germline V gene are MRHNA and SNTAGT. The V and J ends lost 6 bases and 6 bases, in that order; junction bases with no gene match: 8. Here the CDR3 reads CASSRTGEEDGYTF. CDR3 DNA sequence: TGTGCCAGCAGCCGGACAGGGGAAGAGGATGGCTACACCTTC.

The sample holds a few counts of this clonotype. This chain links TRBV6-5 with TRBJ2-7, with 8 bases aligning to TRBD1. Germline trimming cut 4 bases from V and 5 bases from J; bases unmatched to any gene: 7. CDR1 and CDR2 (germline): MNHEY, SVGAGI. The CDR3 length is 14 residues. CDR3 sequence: CASSSDRGGNEQYV. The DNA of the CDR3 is TGTGCCAGCAGTTCTGACAGGGGTGGAAACGAGCAGTACGTC.

The CDR3 DNA reads TGTGCCAGCAGCTCACCTAAGCGCCCTATTAACTATGGCTACACCTTC. It is translated as CASSSPKRPINYGYTF. This sequence joins TRBV7-2 and TRBJ1-2; D uncertain. CDR1 is SGHTA, CDR2 FQGNSA, per germline. Trimming cost V 4 bases and J 1 base, with 16 bases left between them. CDR3 length: 16 amino acids.

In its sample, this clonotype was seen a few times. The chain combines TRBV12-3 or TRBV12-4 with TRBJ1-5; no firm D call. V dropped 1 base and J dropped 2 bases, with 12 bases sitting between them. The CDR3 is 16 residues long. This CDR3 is CASSLVSGMGNQPQHF. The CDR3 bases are TGTGCCAGCAGTTTAGTTTCTGGGATGGGCAATCAGCCCCAGCATTTT.

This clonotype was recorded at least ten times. The CDR3, as DNA: TGCAGTGCTAGACCGGCGGATTGGAACACTGAAGCTTTCTTT. Encoded protein: CSARPADWNTEAFF. The rearrangement joins TRBV20-1 to TRBJ1-1; D is ambiguous. Germline assignment: CDR1 DFQATT and CDR2 SNEGSKA (reference sequence). Trimming stripped 2 bases from V and 1 base from J, with 11 bases between. This CDR3 spans 14 amino acids.

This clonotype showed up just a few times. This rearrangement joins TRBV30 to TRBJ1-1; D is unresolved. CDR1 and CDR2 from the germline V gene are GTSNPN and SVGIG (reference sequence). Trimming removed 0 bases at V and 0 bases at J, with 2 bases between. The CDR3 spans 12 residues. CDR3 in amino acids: CAWSVLNTEAFF. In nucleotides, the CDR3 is TGTGCCTGGAGTGTCCTGAACACTGAAGCTTTCTTT.

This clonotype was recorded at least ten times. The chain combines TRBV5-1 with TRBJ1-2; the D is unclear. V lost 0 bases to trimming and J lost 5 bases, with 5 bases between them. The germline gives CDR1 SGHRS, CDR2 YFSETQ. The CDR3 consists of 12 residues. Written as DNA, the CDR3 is TGCGCCAGCAGCTTGGACGATTATGGCTACACCTTC. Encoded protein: CASSLDDYGYTF.

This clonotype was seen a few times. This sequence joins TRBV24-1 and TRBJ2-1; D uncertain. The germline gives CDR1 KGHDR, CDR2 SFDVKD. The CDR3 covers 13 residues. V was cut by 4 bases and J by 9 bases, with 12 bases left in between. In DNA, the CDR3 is TGTGCCACCAGTGAATCGGCCCGGCTTGAGCAGTTCTTC. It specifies CATSESARLEQFF.

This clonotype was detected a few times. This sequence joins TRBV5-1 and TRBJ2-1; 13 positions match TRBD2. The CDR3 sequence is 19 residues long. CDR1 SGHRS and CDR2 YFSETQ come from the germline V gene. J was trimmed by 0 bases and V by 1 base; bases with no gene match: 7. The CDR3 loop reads CASSLLGLAGTSSYNEQFF. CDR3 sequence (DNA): TGCGCCAGCAGCTTGTTGGGACTAGCGGGAACGAGCTCCTACAATGAGCAGTTCTTC.

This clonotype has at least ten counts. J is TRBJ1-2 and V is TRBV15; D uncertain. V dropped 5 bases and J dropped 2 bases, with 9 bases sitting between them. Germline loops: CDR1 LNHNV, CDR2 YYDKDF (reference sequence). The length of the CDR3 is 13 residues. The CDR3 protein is CATSSDGNYGYTF. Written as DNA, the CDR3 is TGTGCCACCAGCTCGGACGGGAACTATGGCTACACCTTC.

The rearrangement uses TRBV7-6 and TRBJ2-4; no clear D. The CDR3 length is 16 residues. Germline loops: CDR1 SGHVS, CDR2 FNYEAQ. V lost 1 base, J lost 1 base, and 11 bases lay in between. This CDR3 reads CASSLGETSAKNIQYF. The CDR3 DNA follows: TGTGCCAGCAGCTTAGGCGAGACGTCGGCCAAAAACATTCAGTACTTC.

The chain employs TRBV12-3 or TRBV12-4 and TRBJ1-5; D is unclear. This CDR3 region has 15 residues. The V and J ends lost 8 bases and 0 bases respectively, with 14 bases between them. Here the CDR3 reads CASGFRGVSNQPQHF. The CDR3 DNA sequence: TGTGCCAGCGGGTTTCGTGGAGTTAGCAATCAGCCCCAGCATTTT.

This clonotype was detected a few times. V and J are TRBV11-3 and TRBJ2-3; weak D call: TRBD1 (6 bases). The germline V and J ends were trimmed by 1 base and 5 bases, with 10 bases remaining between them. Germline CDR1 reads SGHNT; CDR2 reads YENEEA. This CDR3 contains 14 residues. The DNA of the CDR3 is TGTGCCAGCAGCTTAGGGGGGCAGTTAGATACGCAGTATTTT. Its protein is CASSLGGQLDTQYF.

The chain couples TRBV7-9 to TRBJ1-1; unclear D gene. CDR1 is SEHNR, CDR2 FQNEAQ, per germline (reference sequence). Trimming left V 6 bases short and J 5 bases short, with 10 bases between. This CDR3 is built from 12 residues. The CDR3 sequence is CASRDAATEAFF. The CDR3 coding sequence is TGTGCCAGCAGAGATGCCGCGACTGAAGCTTTCTTT.

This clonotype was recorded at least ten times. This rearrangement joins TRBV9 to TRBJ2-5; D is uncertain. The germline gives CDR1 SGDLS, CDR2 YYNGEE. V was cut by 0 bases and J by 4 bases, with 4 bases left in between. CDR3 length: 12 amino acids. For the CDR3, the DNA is TGTGCCAGCAGCGTAGTGGGAGAGACCCAGTACTTC. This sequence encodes CASSVVGETQYF.

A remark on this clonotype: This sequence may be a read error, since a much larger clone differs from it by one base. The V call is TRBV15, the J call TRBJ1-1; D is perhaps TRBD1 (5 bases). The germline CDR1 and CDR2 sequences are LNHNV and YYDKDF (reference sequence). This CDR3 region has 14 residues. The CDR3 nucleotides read TGTGCCACCGGCAGAGAGGGGCGGAACACTGAAGCTTTCTTT. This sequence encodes CATGREGRNTEAFF.

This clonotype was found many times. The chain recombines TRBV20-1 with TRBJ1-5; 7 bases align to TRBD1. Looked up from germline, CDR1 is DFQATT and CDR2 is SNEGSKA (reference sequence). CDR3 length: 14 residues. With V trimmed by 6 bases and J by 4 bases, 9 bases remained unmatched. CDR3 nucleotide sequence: TGCAGTGCGATAAAAGACAGGGATAATCAGCCCCAGCATTTT. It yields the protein CSAIKDRDNQPQHF.

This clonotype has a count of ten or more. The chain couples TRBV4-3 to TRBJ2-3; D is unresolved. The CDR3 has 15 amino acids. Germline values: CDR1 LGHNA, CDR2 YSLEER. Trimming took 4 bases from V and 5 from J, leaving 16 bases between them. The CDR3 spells CASSRDRRAVDTQYF. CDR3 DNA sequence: TGCGCCAGCAGCCGAGACCGACGGGCTGTAGATACGCAGTATTTT.

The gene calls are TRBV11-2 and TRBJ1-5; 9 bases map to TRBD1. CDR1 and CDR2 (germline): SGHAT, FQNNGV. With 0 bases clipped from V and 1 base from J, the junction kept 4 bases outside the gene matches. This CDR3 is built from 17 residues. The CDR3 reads CASSLDGTGWSNQPQHF. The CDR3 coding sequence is TGTGCCAGCAGCTTAGACGGGACAGGGTGGAGCAATCAGCCCCAGCATTTT.

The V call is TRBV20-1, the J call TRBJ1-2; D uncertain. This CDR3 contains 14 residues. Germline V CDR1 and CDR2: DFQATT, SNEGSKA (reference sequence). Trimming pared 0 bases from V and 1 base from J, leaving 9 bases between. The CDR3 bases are TGCAGTGCTAGAGATCTAGGGATTAACTATGGCTACACCTTC. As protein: CSARDLGINYGYTF.

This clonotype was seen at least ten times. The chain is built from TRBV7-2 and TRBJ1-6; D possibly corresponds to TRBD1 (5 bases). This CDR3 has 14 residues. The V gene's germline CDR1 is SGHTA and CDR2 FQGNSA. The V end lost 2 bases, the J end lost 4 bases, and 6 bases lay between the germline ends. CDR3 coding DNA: TGTGCCAGCAGCTTAAGACAGTATAATTCACCCCTCCACTTT. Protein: CASSLRQYNSPLHF. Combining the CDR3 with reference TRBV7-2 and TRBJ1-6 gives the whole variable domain GAGVSQSPSNKVTEKGKDVELRCDPISGHTALYWYRQSLGQGLEFLIYFQGNSAPDKSGLPSDRFSAERTGGSVSTLTIQRTQQEDSAVYLCASSLRQYNSPLHFGNGTRLTVT.

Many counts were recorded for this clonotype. The CDR3, as DNA: TGCAGTCCCCGACAGGGCCATGGCTACACCTTC. This codes for CSPRQGHGYTF. This chain links TRBV20-1 with TRBJ1-2; TRBD1 matches 7 bases. This CDR3 is built from 11 residues. Unmatched junction bases numbered 6, after V lost 8 bases and J lost 6 bases. Germline V gives CDR1 DFQATT, CDR2 SNEGSKA (reference sequence).

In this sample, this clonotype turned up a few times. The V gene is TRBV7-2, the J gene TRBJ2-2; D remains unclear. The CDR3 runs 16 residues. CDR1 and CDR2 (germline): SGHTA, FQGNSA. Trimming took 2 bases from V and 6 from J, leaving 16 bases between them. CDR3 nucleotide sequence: TGTGCCAGCAGCTTAAGAACTCCTAGGGTCCCCGGGGAGCTGTTTTTT. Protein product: CASSLRTPRVPGELFF.